These 20 T cell receptor beta chains were sequenced from one sample in a study of cytomegalovirus exposure and HLA in healthy donors. Libraries were prepared by immunoSEQ multiplex PCR; TCRdb keeps only in-frame clonotypes and omits some of them. The profile covers more than 100,000 clones, with around 89% appearing a single time and around 6% taken by the ten largest. Specimen: PBMCs. Receptor source: a woman aged 18 to 35 in good health and CMV-seropositive.

The chain employs TRBV5-1 and TRBJ1-2; 7 bases line up with TRBD1. V lost 2 bases, J lost 4 bases, and 11 bases stayed unmatched. This CDR3 is 16 amino acids long. CDR1 SGHRS and CDR2 YFSETQ come from the germline V gene. For the CDR3, the DNA is TGCGCCAGCAGCTTAAAATCCCCGGCAGGGGGCTATGGCTACACCTTC. Amino acid sequence: CASSLKSPAGGYGYTF.

The chain has TRBV5-1 and TRBJ2-5, with D perhaps TRBD1 (8 bases). The CDR3 runs to 14 residues. Germline CDR1 SGHRS, CDR2 YFSETQ. V shed 4 bases and J shed 5 bases, with 15 bases lying between them. CDR3 in DNA: TGCGCCAGCAGCCGGACAGGGAGGGATGAGACCCAGTACTTC. Protein product: CASSRTGRDETQYF.

The V and J genes are TRBV5-6 and TRBJ1-3; 9 bases match TRBD1. This CDR3 region has 14 residues. With V trimmed by 5 bases and J by 3 bases, 3 bases remained unmatched. The germline gives CDR1 SGHDT, CDR2 YYEEEE. The CDR3: CASSADRGGNTIYF. Here the CDR3 DNA reads TGTGCCAGCAGTGCGGACAGGGGTGGAAACACCATATATTTT.

The rearrangement joins TRBV11-2 to TRBJ2-3; the match to TRBD2 covers 11 bases. CDR1 and CDR2 (germline): SGHAT, FQNNGV. The CDR3 runs to 15 residues. After removal of 8 bases from V and 4 bases from J, the junction contained 8 bases not matched to a gene. CDR3 amino acids: CASGLSGGGPDTQYF. CDR3 coding DNA: TGTGCCAGCGGACTTAGCGGGGGGGGCCCAGATACGCAGTATTTT.

V and J are TRBV29-1 and TRBJ1-2; a possible D gene is TRBD1 (5 bases). Germline V CDR1 and CDR2: SQVTM, ANQGSEA. Trimming pared 7 bases from V and 3 bases from J, leaving 15 bases between. CDR3 size: 13 residues. CDR3 protein: CSAGTGWDYGYTF. CDR3 in DNA: TGCAGCGCCGGAACAGGATGGGACTATGGCTACACCTTC.

The chain links TRBV6-5 to TRBJ2-2; perhaps TRBD2 as D (6 bases). This CDR3 has 15 amino acids. Deletions cut 6 bases from V and 2 bases from J, with 13 bases between. From germline, CDR1 is MNHEY and CDR2 SVGAGI. The DNA for the CDR3 is TGTGCCAGCAGCCACGGGACTTTTAACACCGGGGAGCTGTTTTTT. Encoded protein: CASSHGTFNTGELFF.

The V and J genes are TRBV7-2 and TRBJ2-7; 8 bases are a match to TRBD1. Germline V gene sequence: CDR1 SGHTA, CDR2 FQGNSA. This CDR3 is 15 amino acids long. V trimming: 0 bases; J trimming: 0 bases; junction bases outside the gene matches: 1. The CDR3 spells CASSLAGQDSYEQYF. Written as DNA, the CDR3 is TGTGCCAGCAGCTTAGCGGGACAGGACTCCTACGAGCAGTACTTC.

The rearrangement joins TRBV5-6 to TRBJ2-6; TRBD1 matches at 7 bases. V was clipped by 7 bases and J by 0 bases; unmatched bases: 13. Germline assignment: CDR1 SGHDT and CDR2 YYEEEE. The CDR3 is 18 amino acids. Here the CDR3 DNA reads TGTGCCAGCTCATTATCAGCGGACAGGCTCTCTGGGGCCAACGTCCTGACTTTC. As protein: CASSLSADRLSGANVLTF.

This clone was counted once. The chain combines TRBV6-1 with TRBJ2-3; 7 positions agree with TRBD2. The V segment lost 8 bases and the J segment 2 bases; nucleotides outside the gene matches: 7. This CDR3 is built from 14 residues. Germline CDR1 reads MNHNS; CDR2 reads SASEGT. The CDR3 region is CASFQRGFTDTQYF. The DNA for the CDR3 is TGTGCCAGCTTCCAGCGGGGATTCACAGATACGCAGTATTTT.

V usage is TRBV4-2 and J usage is TRBJ1-1; D uncertain. Germline CDR1 LGHNA, CDR2 YNFKEQ. V lost 1 base, J lost 0 bases, and 15 bases lay in between. The CDR3 has 17 residues. CDR3 nucleotides: TGTGCCAGCAGCCAAGGTGGAGGGTTGGGATTGAACACTGAAGCTTTCTTT. It is translated as CASSQGGGLGLNTEAFF.

The chain joins TRBV27 to TRBJ2-1; 8 positions match TRBD2. The V gene end was trimmed by 0 bases and the J gene end by 1 base; junction bases not matched to a gene: 8. The CDR3 spans 18 residues. Germline V CDR1 and CDR2: MNHEY, SMNVEV (reference sequence). The DNA of the CDR3 is TGTGCCAGCAGTTTATCGAGCTGGACTAGCTGGTCCTACAATGAGCAGTTCTTC. It encodes CASSLSSWTSWSYNEQFF.

The chain uses TRBV7-8 and TRBJ1-1; D gene uncertain. V was pared by 0 bases and J by 5 bases, with 7 bases between. Looked up from germline, CDR1 is SGHVS and CDR2 is FQNEAQ. The length of the CDR3 is 13 residues. DNA for the CDR3: TGTGCCAGCAGCTTAGCTTTGCGGACTGAAGCTTTCTTT. Protein sequence: CASSLALRTEAFF.

The chain uses TRBV9 and TRBJ1-5; 9 positions agree with TRBD1. V trimming: 5 bases; J trimming: 7 bases; junction bases outside the gene matches: 7. Per the germline V gene, CDR1 is SGDLS and CDR2 is YYNGEE. The CDR3 length is 14 residues. This CDR3 is CASSTGTGYQPQHF. The CDR3 DNA reads as TGTGCCAGCAGTACCGGGACAGGGTACCAGCCCCAGCATTTT.

The rearrangement uses TRBV25-1 and TRBJ2-6, with 10 bases that match TRBD1. This CDR3 spans 16 amino acids. Germline CDR1 is MGHDK and CDR2 is SYGVNS. V was pared by 4 bases and J by 5 bases, with 5 bases of the junction left unmatched. In nucleotides, the CDR3 is TGTGCCAGCAGTGTGGGACAGGGGATCAGGGCCAACGTCCTGACTTTC. Its protein product is CASSVGQGIRANVLTF.

The chain recombines TRBV27 with TRBJ2-5; D may be TRBD1 (6 bases). The germline V and J ends were trimmed by 6 bases and 4 bases, with 12 bases remaining between them. This CDR3 is 13 amino acids long. CDR1 is MNHEY, CDR2 SMNVEV, per germline (reference sequence). CDR3 sequence (DNA): TGTGCCAGCAGGCAACAGGGTCGAGAGACCCAGTACTTC. Its translation: CASRQQGRETQYF.

J is TRBJ2-7 and V is TRBV5-1, with 8 positions matching TRBD1. CDR3 size: 15 residues. Germline CDR1 and CDR2: SGHRS and YFSETQ. The trim removed 4 bases at V and 2 bases at J, leaving 8 bases unmatched. The CDR3 DNA reads as TGCGCCAGCAGCACCGGACAGGGTCCGGCCTACGAGCAGTACTTC. Translation: CASSTGQGPAYEQYF.

The chain combines TRBV10-3 with TRBJ1-2; D is ambiguous. V lost 0 bases, J lost 0 bases, and 8 bases lay in between. The CDR3 has 15 residues. The germline CDR1 and CDR2 sequences are ENHRY and SYGVKD. This CDR3 reads CAISESGSANYGYTF. CDR3 sequence (DNA): TGTGCCATCAGTGAGTCAGGCAGCGCTAACTATGGCTACACCTTC.

This chain connects TRBV5-1 to TRBJ2-7; 8 bases align to TRBD2. Germline V gene sequence: CDR1 SGHRS, CDR2 YFSETQ. The CDR3 runs to 15 residues. V shed 4 bases, J shed 2 bases, and the junction held 8 bases outside the gene matches. As DNA, the CDR3 is TGCGCCAGCAGCACCACCGGGACTAGTGCCTACGAGCAGTACTTC. The encoded protein is CASSTTGTSAYEQYF.

The chain recombines TRBV9 with TRBJ1-4; 7 bases align to TRBD1. V shed 4 bases and J 0 bases; nucleotides not matched to a gene: 3. Germline CDR1 and CDR2: SGDLS and YYNGEE. The CDR3 is made up of 15 amino acids. DNA of the CDR3: TGTGCCAGCAGCTCCACAGGGGCAACTAATGAAAAACTGTTTTTT. Translation gives CASSSTGATNEKLFF.

In this sample, this clone turned up once. The chain uses TRBV18 and TRBJ1-2; 9 nucleotides align to TRBD1. The junction had 7 bases not matched to a gene; V was cut back by 5 bases and J by 3 bases. The CDR3 has 15 residues. The germline gives CDR1 KGHSH, CDR2 LQKENI. This CDR3 reads CASSARDRADYGYTF. The CDR3 DNA sequence: TGTGCCAGCTCAGCTAGGGACAGGGCGGACTATGGCTACACCTTC.